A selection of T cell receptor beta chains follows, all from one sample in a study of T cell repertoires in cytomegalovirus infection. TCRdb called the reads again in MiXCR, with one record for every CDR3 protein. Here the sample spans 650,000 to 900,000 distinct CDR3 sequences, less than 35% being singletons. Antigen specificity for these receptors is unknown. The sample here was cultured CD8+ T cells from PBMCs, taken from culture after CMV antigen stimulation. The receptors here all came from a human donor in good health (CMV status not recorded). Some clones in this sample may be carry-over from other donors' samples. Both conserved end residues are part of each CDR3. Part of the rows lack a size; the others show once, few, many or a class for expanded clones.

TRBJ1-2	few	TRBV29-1	CSAFYDYGYTF
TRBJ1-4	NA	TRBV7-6	CASSSTTQATNEKLFF
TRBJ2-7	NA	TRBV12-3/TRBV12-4	CASSRQRQGYIDEQYF
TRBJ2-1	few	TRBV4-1	CASSQGLGIYNEQFF
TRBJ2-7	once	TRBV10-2	CASSGFSRASYEQYF
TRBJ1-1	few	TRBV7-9	CASSGGIITEAFF
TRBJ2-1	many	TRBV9	CASSVGGGPYNEQFF
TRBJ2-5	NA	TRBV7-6	CASSLGDGWEETQYF
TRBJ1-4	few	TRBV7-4	CASSGGGQGAGELFF
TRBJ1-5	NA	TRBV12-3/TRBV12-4	CASSFEGRSNQPQHF
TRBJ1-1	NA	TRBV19	CASSIVGASLVHGEAFF
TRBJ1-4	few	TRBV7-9	CASSLAYSATNEKLFF
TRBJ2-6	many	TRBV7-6	CASSLGVFPTGANVLTF
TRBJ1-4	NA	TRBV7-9	CASSLEPRQAVKAGLFF
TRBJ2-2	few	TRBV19	CASSPLKNTGELFF
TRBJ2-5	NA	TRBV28	CASSFLVTEYQETQYF
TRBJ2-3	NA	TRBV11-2	CASSLRGRLSTDTQYF
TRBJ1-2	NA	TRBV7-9	CASSLEAAVNF
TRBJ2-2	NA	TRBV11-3	CASSTGHMNTGELFF
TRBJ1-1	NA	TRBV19	CASDQANTEAFF
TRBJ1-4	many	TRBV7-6	CASSLGGTNEKLFF
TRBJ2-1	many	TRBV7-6	CASSLAGNSRGYNEQFF
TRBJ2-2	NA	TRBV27	CATSGTGEITGELFF
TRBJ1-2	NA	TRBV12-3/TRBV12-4	CASRPTGGPYYGYTF
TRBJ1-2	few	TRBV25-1	CASRETGTLGYGYTF
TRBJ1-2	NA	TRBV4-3	CASSQGRQLYGYTF
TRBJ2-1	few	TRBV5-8	CASSLWTNEQFF
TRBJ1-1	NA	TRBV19	CASRTMNPEQGLRAFF
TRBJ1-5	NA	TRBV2	CANSSFGSGQDQPQHF
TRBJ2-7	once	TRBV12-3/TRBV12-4	CASRTSAAYYEQYF
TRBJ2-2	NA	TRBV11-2	CASSPWLVLNTGELFF